A single sample is the source of the 22 T cell receptor beta chains below, sequenced in a study of Ad26.COV2.S vaccination and SARS-CoV-2 variants. The protocol was immunoSEQ multiplex PCR, while the TCRdb copy is restricted to in-frame clones and leaves out a portion. The top ten hold roughly 17% of the sample, which has roughly 100,000 clones, 80% seen once. Specimen: peripheral blood, collected after recovery from COVID-19. Every receptor here comes from a human donor who had recovered from COVID-19.

On this clone itself: Other DNA sequences of this sample code for an identical CDR3. The chain has TRBV6-5 and TRBJ1-2, with 8 bases fitting TRBD1. The junction had 5 bases not matched to a gene; V was cut back by 1 base and J by 4 bases. Per the germline V gene, CDR1 is MNHEY and CDR2 is SVGAGI. CDR3 size: 15 residues. The chain's CDR3 is CASSYLDRAGYGYTF. The CDR3 DNA follows: TGTGCCAGCAGTTACTTGGACAGGGCGGGCTATGGCTACACCTTC.

The V and J genes are TRBV18 and TRBJ2-4; D gene unclear. V lost 3 bases and J lost 5, with 11 bases in between. The germline V gene encodes CDR1 KGHSH and CDR2 LQKENI. The CDR3 covers 14 residues. The CDR3: CASSPNGVENIQYF. DNA of the CDR3: TGTGCCAGCTCACCCAATGGGGTTGAAAACATTCAGTACTTC.

The genes are TRBV6-6 and TRBJ1-6; the D gene is possibly TRBD1 (6 bases). With 7 bases removed from V and 8 bases from J, the gap between germline ends came to 12 bases. This CDR3 region has 13 residues. Germline assignment: CDR1 MNHNY and CDR2 SVGAGI (reference sequence). The CDR3 DNA reads TGTGCCAGCACCCAGGGGACGGATTCACCCCTCCACTTT. Encoded protein: CASTQGTDSPLHF.

This chain uses TRBV4-3 with TRBJ2-2; D might be TRBD1 (6 bases). This CDR3 spans 13 amino acids. CDR1 is LGHNA and CDR2 is YSLEER in the germline V gene. V gave up 5 bases and J gave up 7 bases, with 11 bases separating them. The CDR3 DNA sequence: TGCGCCAGCAGCTTTCAGGGGAACGGGGAGCTGTTTTTT. Translation gives CASSFQGNGELFF.

The chain joins TRBV19 to TRBJ1-5; D is unclear. The CDR3 contains 16 residues. V lost 0 bases, J lost 2 bases, and 11 bases lay in between. CDR1 and CDR2 from the germline V gene are LNHDA and SQIVND (reference sequence). DNA for the CDR3: TGTGCCAGTAGTATAGATGGCGGGCCTCGCAATCAGCCCCAGCATTTT. Translation: CASSIDGGPRNQPQHF.

The rearrangement uses TRBV15 and TRBJ1-4, with no clear D. The CDR3 extends over 13 amino acids. Trimming cost V 1 base and J 5 bases, with 5 bases left between them. Germline CDR1 and CDR2: LNHNV and YYDKDF (reference sequence). The CDR3 DNA reads TGTGCCACCAGCAGAGTTGGGAATGAAAAACTGTTTTTT. Protein sequence: CATSRVGNEKLFF.

The chain employs TRBV5-1 and TRBJ1-1; 9 positions agree with TRBD1. The germline V gene has CDR1 SGHRS and CDR2 YFSETQ. The V and J ends lost 4 bases and 6 bases, in that order; junction bases with no gene match: 4. The CDR3 length is 13 residues. The CDR3 region has the DNA TGCGCCAGCAGCGGCGGGACAGGGTCTGAAGCTTTCTTT. Amino acid sequence: CASSGGTGSEAFF.

The chain links TRBV29-1 to TRBJ2-6; 7 positions agree with TRBD1. CDR1 SQVTM and CDR2 ANQGSEA come from the germline V gene. The CDR3 has 15 residues. Trimming cost V 7 bases and J 0 bases; bases outside gene matches: 6. The CDR3 is CSATGPFSGANVLTF. CDR3 DNA: TGCAGCGCGACAGGGCCTTTCTCTGGGGCCAACGTCCTGACTTTC.

This clone was seen just once. CDR3: CASSPDRSETQYF. CDR3 DNA: TGTGCCAGCAGCCCAGACAGGTCTGAGACCCAGTACTTC. V and J are TRBV5-5 and TRBJ2-5; possible D gene TRBD1, 6 bases. The germline V gene encodes CDR1 SGHKS and CDR2 YYEKEE (reference sequence). This CDR3 is 13 amino acids long. V was shortened by 4 bases and J by 5 bases, with 12 bases between the two germline ends.

The V and J genes are TRBV2 and TRBJ2-3; D gene uncertain. Trimming left V 7 bases short and J 4 bases short, with 12 bases between. Germline V gene lookup returns CDR1 SNHLY and CDR2 FYNNEI. The CDR3 spans 13 residues. CDR3 DNA: TGTGCCAGCAAGACCGGCTTGGCAGATACGCAGTATTTT. It translates to CASKTGLADTQYF.

The V gene is TRBV19, the J gene TRBJ1-1; 9 bases fit TRBD1. CDR3 length: 14 residues. After removal of 6 bases from V and 4 bases from J, the junction contained 6 bases not matched to a gene. Germline V gives CDR1 LNHDA, CDR2 SQIVND (reference sequence). The CDR3 DNA is TGTGCCAGTAGGGAGACAGGGGGTGTCACTGAAGCTTTCTTT. This codes for CASRETGGVTEAFF. Together with reference TRBV19 and TRBJ1-1, the CDR3 gives the full variable domain: DGGITQSPKYLFRKEGQNVTLSCEQNLNHDAMYWYRQDPGQGLRLIYYSQIVNDFQKGDIAEGYSVSREKKESFPLTVTSAQKNPTAFYLCASRETGGVTEAFFGQGTRLTVV.

The chain has TRBV5-1 and TRBJ1-4; 8 nucleotides align to TRBD1. The germline V gene encodes CDR1 SGHRS and CDR2 YFSETQ. Trimming removed 4 bases from V and 5 bases from J; junction bases left unmatched: 10. The CDR3 is 16 residues long. The DNA for the CDR3 is TGCGCCAGCAGCGCGGAAGGGACAGGAGTAAATGAAAAACTGTTTTTT. Translated: CASSAEGTGVNEKLFF. Full variable domain (remainder filled in from reference TRBV5-1 and TRBJ1-4): KAGVTQTPRYLIKTRGQQVTLSCSPISGHRSVSWYQQTPGQGLQFLFEYFSETQRNKGNFPGRFSGRQFSNSRSEMNVSTLELGDSALYLCASSAEGTGVNEKLFFGSGTQLSVL.

The chain links TRBV7-3 to TRBJ2-2; TRBD2 matches at 11 bases. CDR1 is SGHTA and CDR2 is FQGTGA in the germline V gene. CDR3 size: 16 residues. The trim removed 4 bases at V and 2 bases at J, leaving 3 bases unmatched. CDR3 loop: CASSSLAGGNTGELFF. DNA of the CDR3: TGTGCCAGCAGCTCCCTAGCGGGGGGAAACACCGGGGAGCTGTTTTTT.

The chain couples TRBV5-4 to TRBJ2-7; 8 nucleotides agree with TRBD1. Trimming cost V 4 bases and J 0 bases; bases outside gene matches: 3. The CDR3 has 14 amino acids. CDR1 SGHNT and CDR2 YYREEE come from the germline V gene (reference sequence). The CDR3 reads CASSKDRDSYEQYF. DNA of the CDR3: TGTGCCAGCAGCAAGGACAGGGACTCCTACGAGCAGTACTTC.

The chain uses TRBV28 and TRBJ2-5, with 12 bases matching TRBD2. CDR1 and CDR2 from the germline V gene are MDHEN and SYDVKM. Trimming cost V 6 bases and J 7 bases; bases outside gene matches: 12. CDR3 size: 16 residues. CDR3 DNA sequence: TGTGCCAGCAGCCCTGGGCTAGCGGGGGGGCCGGGGACCCAGTACTTC. It codes for CASSPGLAGGPGTQYF.

The genes are TRBV7-6 and TRBJ1-5; TRBD1 agrees at 8 bases. Germline CDR1 SGHVS, CDR2 FNYEAQ. This CDR3 contains 15 residues. V shed 5 bases and J 3 bases; nucleotides not matched to a gene: 6. This CDR3 is CASSLGQGLNQPQHF. The CDR3, as DNA: TGTGCCAGCAGCCTCGGACAGGGCCTCAATCAGCCCCAGCATTTT.

The V call is TRBV7-6, the J call TRBJ2-3; 8 bases match TRBD2. This CDR3 is built from 14 residues. Germline V CDR1 and CDR2: SGHVS, FNYEAQ. V lost 7 bases, J lost 8 bases, and 11 bases stayed unmatched. The CDR3 reads CASTLGGREGTQYF. The CDR3 DNA is TGTGCCAGCACCCTCGGGGGCCGGGAGGGTACGCAGTATTTT.

The chain has TRBV21-1 and TRBJ1-5. TRBV21-1 is a pseudogene. The CDR3 consists of 16 residues. CDR3 protein: CASSKRHLEGNQPQHF. CDR3 nucleotide sequence: TGTGCCAGCAGCAAACGGCATCTTGAGGGCAATCAGCCCCAGCATTTT.

The V call is TRBV7-3, the J call TRBJ2-2; the D is unclear. The CDR3 runs to 14 residues. The germline V gene encodes CDR1 SGHTA and CDR2 FQGTGA. V shed 5 bases and J shed 6 bases, with 13 bases lying between them. The CDR3 DNA reads as TGTGCCAGCAGCCTCCAAGGTACAGCCGGGGAGCTGTTTTTT. Protein product: CASSLQGTAGELFF.

This clone came up a few times. J is TRBJ1-1 and V is TRBV7-3; TRBD1 matches 7 bases. Germline trimming cut 4 bases from V and 3 bases from J; bases unmatched to any gene: 8. The CDR3 has 15 amino acids. The germline gives CDR1 SGHTA, CDR2 FQGTGA. The CDR3 DNA reads as TGTGCCAGCAGCTACAGGGGTGGGATTCACACTGAAGCTTTCTTT. This gives the protein CASSYRGGIHTEAFF.

Here the CDR3 DNA reads TGTGCCTGGAGGCCCCGGGGACATGGCTACACCTTC. It specifies CAWRPRGHGYTF. The chain joins TRBV30 to TRBJ1-2; a weak D match, TRBD1 (5 bases). Looked up from germline, CDR1 is GTSNPN and CDR2 is SVGIG (reference sequence). The CDR3 totals 12 residues. The V end was cut by 3 bases, the J end by 6 bases, with 11 bases between.

CDR3 in amino acids: CASKTEETQYF. CDR3 nucleotide sequence: TGTGCCAGCAAGACAGAAGAGACCCAGTACTTC. The chain recombines TRBV6-5 with TRBJ2-5; possibly TRBD1 for D (5 bases). The CDR3 has 11 amino acids. Trimming stripped 7 bases from V and 3 bases from J, with 6 bases between. The V gene's germline CDR1 is MNHEY and CDR2 SVGAGI.